The next 20 T cell receptor beta chains were all read from a single sample in a study of T cell changes during pregnancy in multiple sclerosis. The table came from immunoSEQ multiplex PCR; TCRdb's copy has only in-frame clones and leaves some out. The sample includes about 44,000 clones, roughly 87% of them seen just once. This sample comprised CD4+ T cells from peripheral blood mononuclear cells, obtained after pregnancy. The receptors were gathered from a female donor with multiple sclerosis, enrolled in a pregnancy study.

The V and J genes are TRBV9 and TRBJ2-1; 8 positions agree with TRBD2. Germline assignment: CDR1 SGDLS and CDR2 YYNGEE. V lost 3 bases, J lost 0 bases, and 2 bases stayed unmatched. This CDR3 contains 15 residues. CDR3 amino acids: CASSGSGSSYNEQFF. The DNA of the CDR3 is TGTGCCAGCAGCGGAAGCGGGAGCTCCTACAATGAGCAGTTCTTC. The variable domain in full, completed from reference TRBV9 and TRBJ2-1, reads DSGVTQTPKHLITATGQRVTLRCSPRSGDLSVYWYQQSLDQGLQFLIQYYNGEERAKGNILERFSAQQFPDLHSELNLSSLELGDSALYFCASSGSGSSYNEQFFGPGTRLTVL.

The genes are TRBV5-4 and TRBJ2-6; a weak D match, TRBD2 (6 bases). This CDR3 contains 17 residues. The V and J ends lost 0 bases and 2 bases respectively, with 12 bases between them. Germline assignment: CDR1 SGHNT and CDR2 YYREEE (reference sequence). The CDR3 here is CASSLGLVSAGANVLTF. The CDR3 region has the DNA TGTGCCAGCAGCTTGGGACTAGTATCTGCTGGGGCCAACGTCCTGACTTTC.

V gene TRBV30 combines with J gene TRBJ2-5; D perhaps matches TRBD1 (5 bases). The CDR3 has 13 amino acids. Germline loops: CDR1 GTSNPN, CDR2 SVGIG (reference sequence). Trimming took off 5 bases at V and 5 bases at J, with 15 bases between the two ends. DNA of the CDR3: TGTGCCTGGGCGGCAGGGTTTTTGGAGACCCAGTACTTC. It specifies CAWAAGFLETQYF.

Here the CDR3 reads CSVESILYGYTF. CDR3 DNA: TGCAGCGTTGAGAGCATCCTCTATGGCTACACCTTC. The chain recombines TRBV29-1 with TRBJ1-2; D not certain. Looked up from germline, CDR1 is SQVTM and CDR2 is ANQGSEA. Trimming took off 3 bases at V and 4 bases at J, with 9 bases between the two ends. The CDR3 covers 12 residues.

The rearrangement uses TRBV4-2 and TRBJ2-3; unclear D gene. Looked up from germline, CDR1 is LGHNA and CDR2 is YNFKEQ. V was shortened by 0 bases and J by 0 bases, with 10 bases between the two germline ends. CDR3 length: 16 amino acids. Here the CDR3 DNA reads TGTGCCAGCAGCCAAGATTTTCAGGAAAGCACAGATACGCAGTATTTT. Its translation: CASSQDFQESTDTQYF.

The rearrangement joins TRBV11-3 to TRBJ2-3, with D tentatively TRBD2 (6 bases). Trimming took off 5 bases at V and 0 bases at J, with 12 bases between the two ends. The length of the CDR3 is 15 residues. Germline CDR1 and CDR2: SGHNT and YENEEA. This CDR3 is CASSPGLPSTDTQYF. DNA for the CDR3: TGTGCCAGCAGCCCTGGACTACCTAGCACAGATACGCAGTATTTT.

This clone has only a few counts. This chain links TRBV7-3 with TRBJ1-1, with 7 bases lining up with TRBD1. CDR1 is SGHTA, CDR2 FQGTGA, per germline. There are 15 residues in the CDR3. Losses at the gene ends were 2 bases for V and 2 bases for J; bases not matched to a gene: 5. This CDR3 is CASSLSGGRNTEAFF. As DNA, the CDR3 is TGTGCCAGCAGCTTATCAGGGGGGCGAAACACTGAAGCTTTCTTT.

Points on this clone: A junction end diverges from the germline sequence, so it may reflect a read error. The rearrangement uses TRBV6-5 and TRBJ1-4; 8 bases line up with TRBD1. The CDR3 is 14 amino acids. In germline, CDR1 is MNHEY, CDR2 SVGAGI. The CDR3 DNA follows: TGTGTCAGCAGTTTGACAGGGGCCGATGAAAAACTGTTTTTT. Translation: CVSSLTGADEKLFF.

The chain uses TRBV6-6 and TRBJ2-7, with 8 bases that match TRBD2. This CDR3 comprises 14 residues. Germline-derived CDR1 and CDR2 are MNHNY and SVGAGI (reference sequence). The V segment lost 5 bases and the J segment 2 bases; nucleotides outside the gene matches: 5. The CDR3 sequence is CASSNQAGAYEQYF. Written as DNA, the CDR3 is TGTGCCAGCAGTAACCAAGCGGGAGCCTACGAGCAGTACTTC.

This sequence joins TRBV2 and TRBJ2-7; TRBD2 matches at 7 bases. Trimming removed 4 bases from V and 2 bases from J; junction bases left unmatched: 8. Germline CDR1 reads SNHLY; CDR2 reads FYNNEI. The CDR3 contains 15 residues. The CDR3 bases are TGTGCCAGCAGTGTAGGTTCCGGGGGGACCTACGAGCAGTACTTC. It specifies CASSVGSGGTYEQYF.

Points on this clone: One end of the junction fails to match germline, which may point to a read error. The chain is built from TRBV7-2 and TRBJ2-5; TRBD1 aligns across 9 bases. The germline gives CDR1 SGHTA, CDR2 FQGNSA. This CDR3 is 14 amino acids long. The chain's CDR3 is CASRKQGARETRYF. CDR3 nucleotide sequence: TGTGCCAGCAGGAAACAGGGGGCGAGAGAGACCCGGTACTTC.

The CDR3 loop reads CASSLYATDTQYF. The CDR3 region has the DNA TGTGCCAGCAGCCTCTATGCCACAGATACGCAGTATTTT. The J gene is TRBJ2-3, the V gene TRBV7-3; D ambiguous. The CDR3 contains 13 residues. The germline V gene encodes CDR1 SGHTA and CDR2 FQGTGA. Trimming cost V 5 bases and J 2 bases, with 8 bases left between them.

This clone was seen only once. The rearrangement uses TRBV5-1 and TRBJ2-7; 7 bases fit TRBD1. Germline trimming cut 4 bases from V and 4 bases from J; bases unmatched to any gene: 5. This CDR3 has 13 amino acids. Germline V gene data show CDR1 as SGHRS and CDR2 as YFSETQ. The CDR3 here is CASSEDRAYEQYF. The CDR3 DNA reads TGCGCCAGCAGCGAAGACAGGGCTTACGAGCAGTACTTC.

CDR3 amino acids: CASSSGEMKYNEQFF. The CDR3 DNA is TGTGCCAGCAGCTCGGGGGAGATGAAATACAATGAGCAGTTCTTC. This chain joins TRBV11-3 and TRBJ2-1, with D tentatively TRBD2 (6 bases). Trimming took 4 bases from V and 4 from J, leaving 14 bases between them. From germline, CDR1 is SGHNT and CDR2 YENEEA. This CDR3 region has 15 residues.

The rearrangement links TRBV5-6 to TRBJ1-2; a possible D gene is TRBD1 (5 bases). Germline-derived CDR1 and CDR2 are SGHDT and YYEEEE. Trimming shortened V by 7 bases and J by 4 bases, and 11 bases separated the two germline ends. This CDR3 has 12 amino acids. This CDR3 reads CASGRTSYGYTF. The CDR3 DNA reads TGTGCCAGCGGACGGACATCCTATGGCTACACCTTC.

The chain recombines TRBV10-3 with TRBJ2-2; 11 bases align to TRBD2. Germline trimming cut 4 bases from V and 9 bases from J; bases unmatched to any gene: 7. The CDR3 extends over 15 amino acids. CDR1 ENHRY and CDR2 SYGVKD come from the germline V gene. The CDR3 DNA reads TGTGCCATCAGTGGGGAACTAGCGGGAGCTCGGGAGCTGTTTTTT. This encodes CAISGELAGARELFF.

The V gene is TRBV28, the J gene TRBJ2-7; D is perhaps TRBD2 (5 bases). Germline V gene data show CDR1 as MDHEN and CDR2 as SYDVKM. CDR3 length: 14 residues. Between the trimmed V and J ends, which lost 7 bases and 2 bases, there was a span of 15 bases. The CDR3 here is CASKIGGGAYEQYF. Written as DNA, the CDR3 is TGTGCCAGCAAGATTGGAGGCGGCGCCTACGAGCAGTACTTC.

V gene TRBV30 combines with J gene TRBJ2-6; unclear D gene. The ends were cut back, 1 base at V and 4 bases at J, with 5 bases in the middle. The CDR3 spans 13 residues. CDR1 and CDR2 (germline): GTSNPN, SVGIG (reference sequence). The CDR3 bases are TGTGCCTGGAGTGCCAAAGGGGCCAACGTCCTGACTTTC. Its translation: CAWSAKGANVLTF.

The V call is TRBV28, the J call TRBJ2-1; tentatively, D is TRBD2 (6 bases). Germline V gene lookup returns CDR1 MDHEN and CDR2 SYDVKM. This CDR3 is built from 16 residues. Trimming cost V 6 bases and J 0 bases, with 15 bases left between them. CDR3: CASSHAIADSYNEQFF. The DNA for the CDR3 is TGTGCCAGCAGCCATGCAATAGCGGACTCCTACAATGAGCAGTTCTTC.

In this sample, this clone turned up a few times. The gene calls are TRBV7-9 and TRBJ1-1; D not certain. Trimming shortened V by 1 base and J by 4 bases, and 7 bases separated the two germline ends. CDR1 is SEHNR, CDR2 FQNEAQ, per germline (reference sequence). This CDR3 region has 13 residues. CDR3 sequence reads: CASSLDLGTEAFF. CDR3 in DNA: TGTGCCAGCAGCTTAGATCTAGGCACTGAAGCTTTCTTT.